The clone carrying this TCR beta chain has more than one count but fewer than ten. Its specificity is unknown. This sample was included in a study of vaccination and CD4 T cells after COVID-19. Cultured CD4+ T cells had their DNA profiled by the Oncomine TCR Beta short-read assay. Each CDR3 protein is one row after TCRdb ran MiXCR on the PCR reads. The sample lists some 14,000 distinct CDR3 sequences; about 28% were seen once. Indicated treatment: approximately 11-day PBMC culture with coronavirus spike peptide pools or control peptides (ViraFEST assay). CDR3 length equals 12 residues. The ends were cut back, 7 bases at V and 9 bases at J, with 10 bases in the middle.

Sequencing was carried out using cultured CD4+ T cells from blood. V and J are TRBV12-3 or TRBV12-4 and TRBJ1-6; weak D call: TRBD1 (5 bases). The origin of this receptor is a human donor with COVID-19. CDR3 region: CASKKRGSPLHF. CDR3 nucleotide sequence: TGTGCCAGCAAGAAAAGGGGTTCACCCCTCCACTTT.